This T cell receptor (beta chain) was retrieved from a study of blood T cell repertoires in COVID-19. Turning to the study itself: From the United States, Italy and Spain came samples of acute and convalescent COVID-19. T cells, B-cell-depleted T cells, or PBMCs provided the cDNA or gDNA that served as material.

Original data processing: Using reference gene primer amplification, nucleated cell counts were estimated. Here immunoSEQ multiplex PCR was the method, and the copy in TCRdb shows in-frame clones only, minus some. From that table come the V and J calls and clone size; the DNA was used to work out D and trimming. The sample includes around 150,000 clones, roughly 82% of them seen just once. V gave up 5 bases and J gave up 4 bases; unmatched junction bases: 4. The CDR3 sequence is 14 residues long. Germline CDR1 is LNHDA and CDR2 is SQIVND (reference sequence). The receptor was isolated from a man between 65 and 80 years old with acute or convalescent COVID-19. The sample was peripheral blood. This chain connects TRBV19 to TRBJ2-3; 9 bases match TRBD1. CDR3 residues: CASSPRTGADTQYF. CDR3 nucleotides: TGTGCCAGTAGTCCCCGGACAGGGGCAGATACGCAGTATTTT.